These T cell receptor beta chains were read from a single sample in a study of T cells in pancreatic ductal adenocarcinoma. Assay used: immunoSEQ multiplex PCR; TCRdb lists only in-frame clones, some missing. The sample records several thousand clones, more than 65% being singletons. The sample comprised pancreatic tumor tissue. Receptors were obtained from a human donor with pancreatic ductal adenocarcinoma. The donor label of this sample is uncertain. CDR3s leave out the opening cysteine and the closing phenylalanine or tryptophan.

j_call v_call cdr3_aa
TRBJ2-3 TRBV15 ATSTSGGADTQY
TRBJ1-1 TRBV7-9 ASSLGTVAEAF
TRBJ1-2 TRBV16 ASSPLLLGTGIYGYT
TRBJ1-4 TRBV10-3 AIRGQQNEKLF
TRBJ2-2 TRBV27 ASSLGPHNTGELF
TRBJ2-1 TRBV5-6 ASSTYYNEQF
TRBJ1-2 TRBV15 ATSPGRGDYGYT
TRBJ1-3 TRBV9 ASSVDPGSGPGNTIY
TRBJ2-1 TRBV4-2 ASSQEPGSPGNEQF
TRBJ1-1 TRBV10-3 AISEFPLGQGMNTEAF